Shown below are 28 T cell receptor beta chains from a single sample sequenced in a study of neurological immune-mediated disorders. MiXCR, applied by TCRdb to the 5' RACE reads, yields one record per CDR3 protein. In the table there are around 46,000 distinct CDR3 sequences, 4.5% of which are singletons. Sequenced: PBMCs. All receptors come from a woman aged 55-69 years with multiple sclerosis.

V and J are TRBV21-1 and TRBJ2-1; whether TRBD1, the table's D call, matches the DNA was not checked. TRBV21-1 is shown as a pseudogene. CDR3 length: 20 residues. The CDR3 is CASSTSSRDRGSWGNNEQFF. CDR3 in DNA: TGTGCCAGCAGCACGTCAAGTCGGGACAGGGGTAGTTGGGGCAACAATGAGCAGTTCTTC.

At least ten counts were recorded for this clonotype. The chain joins TRBV4-1 to TRBJ1-4, with D possibly TRBD1 on 5 matching bases. Per germline, CDR1 MGHRA and CDR2 YSYEKL. The CDR3 totals 14 residues. V was pared by 8 bases and J by 4 bases, with 14 bases between. The CDR3 DNA follows: TGCGCCAGCGGGCGGGGACGTAATAATGAAAAACTGTTTTTT. This gives the protein CASGRGRNNEKLFF.

The V gene is TRBV20-1, the J gene TRBJ2-2; D not resolved. CDR1 and CDR2 from the germline V gene are DFQATT and SNEGSKA (reference sequence). The CDR3 contains 13 residues. Trimming cost V 1 base and J 4 bases, with 7 bases left between them. The CDR3 loop is CSARGLGTGELFF. The CDR3, as DNA: TGCAGTGCTAGAGGACTTGGCACCGGGGAGCTGTTTTTT.

By proportion, this clonotype is medium-sized (0.01 to 0.1%). This chain uses TRBV20-1 with TRBJ2-1; possibly TRBD1 or TRBD2 for D (5 bases each). Per germline, CDR1 DFQATT and CDR2 SNEGSKA (reference sequence). The CDR3 extends over 14 amino acids. V gave up 6 bases and J gave up 2 bases, with 14 bases separating them. As DNA, the CDR3 is TGCAGTGCACGTGAGGGGTGGCCCTACAATGAGCAGTTCTTC. It is translated as CSAREGWPYNEQFF.

The chain combines TRBV20-1 with TRBJ1-4, with D hard to call. The V gene lost 3 bases and the J gene lost 5 bases, with 13 bases spanning the gap. The CDR3 is made up of 14 amino acids. From germline, CDR1 is DFQATT and CDR2 SNEGSKA (reference sequence). CDR3 DNA sequence: TGCAGTGCTAGTAATCCGGTCGGGAATGAAAAACTGTTTTTT. It codes for CSASNPVGNEKLFF.

This chain joins TRBV7-8 and TRBJ1-2, with TRBD1 matching 8 bases. Germline loops: CDR1 SGHVS, CDR2 FQNEAQ. With V trimmed by 2 bases and J by 3 bases, 14 bases remained unmatched. The CDR3 has 18 residues. The CDR3: CASSLLGQGALLYYGYTF. CDR3 in DNA: TGTGCCAGCAGCTTATTAGGGCAGGGGGCACTCCTATACTATGGCTACACCTTC.

This chain uses TRBV30 with TRBJ1-6, with D hard to call. The length of the CDR3 is 13 residues. The germline V gene encodes CDR1 GTSNPN and CDR2 SVGIG (reference sequence). Trimming removed 2 bases at V and 10 bases at J, with 12 bases between. CDR3 coding DNA: TGTGCCTGGAGTCCCCGCACGGCGTCACCCCTCCACTTT. The encoded protein is CAWSPRTASPLHF.

This clonotype showed up many times. This rearrangement joins TRBV6-5 to TRBJ2-3, with 10 bases fitting TRBD2. The CDR3 length is 15 residues. Germline CDR1 is MNHEY and CDR2 is SVGAGI. V gave up 6 bases and J gave up 2 bases; unmatched junction bases: 5. The DNA for the CDR3 is TGTGCCAGCAGCCTACTAGCGGGGAACACAGATACGCAGTATTTT. Its translation: CASSLLAGNTDTQYF.

This clonotype was seen at least ten times. The V gene is TRBV20-1, the J gene TRBJ1-2; 9 positions agree with TRBD1. Germline assignment: CDR1 DFQATT and CDR2 SNEGSKA (reference sequence). The trim removed 2 bases at V and 2 bases at J, leaving 6 bases unmatched. The CDR3 runs to 15 residues. The CDR3 reads CSARPRTGANYGYTF. CDR3 in DNA: TGCAGTGCTAGACCTAGGACAGGGGCGAACTATGGCTACACCTTC.

This clonotype was recorded many times. Written as DNA, the CDR3 is TGCAGTGCCCACCCAAATACGGGCTCCTACGAGCAGTACTTC. Its translation: CSAHPNTGSYEQYF. The rearrangement links TRBV20-1 to TRBJ2-7; D is uncertain. V lost 6 bases, J lost 0 bases, and 15 bases lay in between. This CDR3 comprises 14 residues. The germline V gene has CDR1 DFQATT and CDR2 SNEGSKA (reference sequence).

This clonotype was recorded many times. The chain carries TRBV20-1 and TRBJ1-2; a weak D match, TRBD1 (5 bases). The CDR3 spans 12 residues. The ends were cut back, 5 bases at V and 3 bases at J, with 10 bases in the middle. Germline V gene data show CDR1 as DFQATT and CDR2 as SNEGSKA (reference sequence). The DNA for the CDR3 is TGCAGTGCTGGGGACCAGCACTATGGCTACACCTTC. Protein sequence: CSAGDQHYGYTF.

This clonotype has ten or more counts. V gene TRBV7-2 combines with J gene TRBJ2-5; tentatively, D is TRBD1 or TRBD2 (5 bases each). V gave up 5 bases and J gave up 7 bases, with 17 bases separating them. The CDR3 sequence is 14 residues long. The germline CDR1 and CDR2 sequences are SGHTA and FQGNSA. The CDR3 coding sequence is TGTGCCAGCAGCCCCGGGACCCTGGCGAGGACCCAGTACTTC. Its translation: CASSPGTLARTQYF.

This clonotype occurred many times. The V call is TRBV29-1, the J call TRBJ2-7; D is possibly TRBD2 (6 bases). Trimming shortened V by 3 bases and J by 3 bases, and 12 bases separated the two germline ends. The CDR3 has 13 residues. Looked up from germline, CDR1 is SQVTM and CDR2 is ANQGSEA. The CDR3 sequence: CSVEGGEGYEQYF. CDR3 in DNA: TGCAGCGTTGAGGGGGGAGAGGGCTACGAGCAGTACTTC.

This clonotype was counted many times. The chain is built from TRBV20-1 and TRBJ2-5, with D perhaps matching TRBD1 (5 bases). Germline CDR1 DFQATT, CDR2 SNEGSKA (reference sequence). The CDR3 sequence is 14 residues long. Trimming cost V 5 bases and J 2 bases, with 15 bases left between them. This CDR3 is CSAPRGAGQETQYF. CDR3 coding DNA: TGCAGTGCTCCTAGGGGTGCAGGGCAAGAGACCCAGTACTTC.

This clonotype was picked up many times. The V and J genes are TRBV15 and TRBJ1-5, with no clear D. Germline values: CDR1 LNHNV, CDR2 YYDKDF (reference sequence). Trimming took 3 bases from V and 5 from J, leaving 8 bases between them. The CDR3 loop spans 13 amino acids. In DNA, the CDR3 is TGTGCCACCAGCAGTGGAGGGCATCAGCCCCAGCATTTT. Amino acid sequence: CATSSGGHQPQHF.

Ten or more counts support this clonotype. This chain links TRBV20-1 with TRBJ2-5; D possibly corresponds to TRBD1 (6 bases). The CDR3 is 15 residues long. From germline, CDR1 is DFQATT and CDR2 SNEGSKA (reference sequence). V was pared by 1 base and J by 1 base, with 13 bases between. CDR3 amino acids: CSARAGGQPQETQYF. Here the CDR3 DNA reads TGCAGTGCTAGAGCCGGCGGACAGCCCCAAGAGACCCAGTACTTC.

The sample holds many counts of this clonotype. The chain carries TRBV20-1 and TRBJ2-7; 10 bases match TRBD1. CDR3 length: 14 amino acids. From germline, CDR1 is DFQATT and CDR2 SNEGSKA (reference sequence). Germline trimming cut 1 base from V and 3 bases from J; bases unmatched to any gene: 3. The DNA for the CDR3 is TGCAGTGCTAGAGCCGGGACAGGGGACTACGAGCAGTACTTC. Protein: CSARAGTGDYEQYF.

J is TRBJ2-5 and V is TRBV20-1; no clear D. V was clipped by 2 bases and J by 5 bases, with 12 bases between them. The germline V gene has CDR1 DFQATT and CDR2 SNEGSKA (reference sequence). The CDR3 spans 13 residues. As DNA, the CDR3 is TGCAGTGCTAGACGGCTATCCCTGGAGACCCAGTACTTC. Its translation: CSARRLSLETQYF.

In this sample, this clonotype turned up many times. The V and J genes are TRBV20-1 and TRBJ2-3; no clear D gene. This CDR3 is built from 12 residues. Germline V gene lookup returns CDR1 DFQATT and CDR2 SNEGSKA (reference sequence). Trimming shortened V by 3 bases and J by 6 bases, and 10 bases separated the two germline ends. The CDR3 reads CSASPRLDTQYF. DNA for the CDR3: TGCAGTGCTAGCCCCCGTTTGGATACGCAGTATTTT.

This clonotype was picked up many times. The gene calls are TRBV2 and TRBJ2-1, with 7 positions matching TRBD1. Germline V CDR1 and CDR2: SNHLY, FYNNEI. This CDR3 contains 13 residues. After removal of 7 bases from V and 5 bases from J, the junction contained 5 bases not matched to a gene. Written as DNA, the CDR3 is TGTGCCAGCATTCAGGGGGACCACAATGAGCAGTTCTTC. Protein: CASIQGDHNEQFF.

This clonotype was seen repeatedly, ten times or more. The V call is TRBV20-1, the J call TRBJ2-3; D remains ambiguous. The V and J ends lost 4 bases and 2 bases respectively, with 4 bases between them. Germline V gene lookup returns CDR1 DFQATT and CDR2 SNEGSKA (reference sequence). CDR3 size: 11 residues. The CDR3 is CSAMLTDTQYF. CDR3 coding DNA: TGCAGTGCTATGCTCACAGATACGCAGTATTTT.

This clonotype occurred many times. The chain employs TRBV28 and TRBJ1-5; D gene unclear. V was cut by 6 bases and J by 0 bases, with 15 bases left in between. Germline CDR1 reads MDHEN; CDR2 reads SYDVKM. The CDR3 consists of 16 residues. The CDR3 reads CASSPMGRDSNQPQHF. CDR3 DNA sequence: TGTGCCAGCAGCCCGATGGGGAGGGATAGCAATCAGCCCCAGCATTTT.

This clonotype was counted a few times. The rearrangement joins TRBV20-1 to TRBJ2-2, with 8 bases matching TRBD2. V trimming: 5 bases; J trimming: 7 bases; junction bases outside the gene matches: 6. CDR1 is DFQATT, CDR2 SNEGSKA, per germline (reference sequence). The CDR3 consists of 13 residues. The CDR3, as DNA: TGCAGTGCTGACAATAGCGGGGACGGGGAGCTGTTTTTT. Encoded protein: CSADNSGDGELFF.

This clonotype was seen repeatedly, ten times or more. The genes are TRBV20-1 and TRBJ2-3; possibly TRBD2 for D (5 bases). Trimming pared 0 bases from V and 13 bases from J, leaving 17 bases between. This CDR3 spans 13 amino acids. Germline assignment: CDR1 DFQATT and CDR2 SNEGSKA (reference sequence). CDR3 protein: CSARDLRAGLEYF. CDR3 nucleotides: TGCAGTGCTAGAGATTTGCGGGCGGGCTTGGAGTATTTT.

This clonotype was seen ten or more times. The chain is built from TRBV5-6 and TRBJ2-2; 8 bases align to TRBD1. The CDR3 extends over 15 amino acids. V trimming: 1 base; J trimming: 6 bases; junction bases outside the gene matches: 5. The germline V gene encodes CDR1 SGHDT and CDR2 YYEEEE. The CDR3 sequence: CASSLLQGASGELFF. DNA of the CDR3: TGTGCCAGCAGCTTGCTGCAGGGGGCGTCCGGGGAGCTGTTTTTT.

This clonotype was counted many times. The J gene is TRBJ2-7, the V gene TRBV9, with a weak D call TRBD2 (5 bases). CDR1 and CDR2 (germline): SGDLS, YYNGEE. Trimming removed 0 bases from V and 4 bases from J, with 11 bases in between. This CDR3 contains 14 residues. CDR3: CASSVAETGYEQYF. The CDR3 coding sequence is TGTGCCAGCAGCGTAGCCGAAACGGGATACGAGCAGTACTTC. The whole variable domain, filled in from reference TRBV9 and TRBJ2-7, reads DSGVTQTPKHLITATGQRVTLRCSPRSGDLSVYWYQQSLDQGLQFLIQYYNGEERAKGNILERFSAQQFPDLHSELNLSSLELGDSALYFCASSVAETGYEQYFGPGTRLTVT.

Remarks on this clonotype: At one boundary the junction diverges from the germline segment, which might be a read error. The V gene is TRBV6-5, the J gene TRBJ1-5; D is possibly TRBD1 (5 bases). CDR3 size: 15 residues. The germline gives CDR1 MNHEY, CDR2 SVGAGI. The CDR3 is CASAETTGLNQPQNF. In DNA form, the CDR3 reads TGTGCCAGCGCCGAGACCACGGGACTCAATCAGCCCCAGAATTTT.

This clonotype was counted at least ten times. The rearrangement uses TRBV29-1 and TRBJ2-7; D remains ambiguous. The CDR3 extends over 11 amino acids. Germline V gene sequence: CDR1 SQVTM, CDR2 ANQGSEA. The ends were cut back, 2 bases at V and 1 base at J, with 3 bases in the middle. Here the CDR3 reads CSVEKSYEQYF. The CDR3 coding sequence is TGCAGCGTTGAAAAATCCTACGAGCAGTACTTC.